Below, 7 T cell receptor beta chains from the same sample are listed, as sequenced in a study of cytomegalovirus exposure and HLA in healthy donors. PCR amplification relied on 60 Vbeta primers (plus 13 Jbeta primers). The data were produced by immunoSEQ multiplex PCR, yet TCRdb's version contains in-frame clones alone and is incomplete. The sample shows approximately 130,000 clones, approximately 75% of them seen only once. The sample consisted of PBMCs. The receptor source for this set is a male donor in good health and CMV-seronegative.

The V gene is TRBV7-2, the J gene TRBJ1-1; D is undetermined. The V end was cut by 6 bases, the J end by 4 bases, with 15 bases between. Germline V gene lookup returns CDR1 SGHTA and CDR2 FQGNSA. The CDR3 consists of 14 residues. CDR3 coding DNA: TGTGCCAGCAGGACGGAGGCTCTTCGCACTGAAGCTTTCTTT. Translated, it gives CASRTEALRTEAFF.

The genes are TRBV6-5 and TRBJ2-7; a weak D match, TRBD2 (7 bases). This CDR3 region has 14 residues. Deletions cut 2 bases from V and 4 bases from J, with 12 bases between. The germline CDR1 and CDR2 sequences are MNHEY and SVGAGI. CDR3 in DNA: TGTGCCAGCAGTTACGGGGGGGCGCCGTACGAGCAGTACTTC. Residues: CASSYGGAPYEQYF.

Here the CDR3 reads CASSQGGSGNTIYF. The DNA for the CDR3 is TGTGCCAGCAGCCAAGGGGGTTCTGGAAACACCATATATTTT. The chain employs TRBV11-2 and TRBJ1-3; D might be TRBD1 (6 bases). V was shortened by 5 bases and J by 1 base, with 9 bases between the two germline ends. The CDR3 covers 14 residues. Per germline, CDR1 SGHAT and CDR2 FQNNGV.

The chain recombines TRBV2 with TRBJ1-4; TRBD1 matches at 8 bases. Germline assignment: CDR1 SNHLY and CDR2 FYNNEI. The CDR3 sequence is 15 residues long. J lost 8 bases, V lost 3 bases, and 8 bases had no gene match. The chain's CDR3 is CASSEDREIKEKLFF. The CDR3 nucleotides read TGTGCCAGCAGTGAGGACAGGGAAATAAAAGAAAAACTGTTTTTT.

V and J are TRBV14 and TRBJ2-1; 10 bases agree with TRBD1. The CDR3 contains 14 residues. J was trimmed by 2 bases and V by 8 bases; bases with no gene match: 3. In germline, CDR1 is SGHDN, CDR2 FVKESK. The CDR3 DNA reads as TGTGCCAGCCGGGACAGGGGAGCCTACAATGAGCAGTTCTTC. Protein product: CASRDRGAYNEQFF.

The rearrangement joins TRBV7-2 to TRBJ1-2, with TRBD1 identical over 8 bases. CDR3 length: 13 amino acids. Per the germline V gene, CDR1 is SGHTA and CDR2 is FQGNSA. V lost 4 bases to trimming and J lost 7 bases; unmatched junction nucleotides: 5. Here the CDR3 DNA reads TGTGCCAGCAGCTATGGACAGGGTGGTGGCTACACCTTC. Protein: CASSYGQGGGYTF.

This chain joins TRBV5-6 and TRBJ2-5; weak D call: TRBD2 (6 bases). The closer fit of TRBJ2-7 to the DNA end suggests the J call may be wrong. The V gene's germline CDR1 is SGHDT and CDR2 YYEEEE. The CDR3 contains 14 residues. DNA of the CDR3: TGTGCCAGCAGCCCAGGGAGGTTCTCCTACGAGCAGTACTTC. It is translated as CASSPGRFSYEQYF.